A single sample is the source of the 13 T cell receptor beta chains below, sequenced in a study of T cell responses to AZD1222 COVID-19 vaccine. Profiled with immunoSEQ multiplex PCR; TCRdb holds only in-frame clones, not every one. The sample consists of about 150,000 clones, roughly 91% of them appearing once. Material: peripheral blood, obtained 28 days after the second AZD1222 dose. The receptors were sampled from an adult who received the AZD1222 COVID-19 vaccine.

V is TRBV6-1 and J is TRBJ2-6; D ambiguous. V was shortened by 5 bases and J by 0 bases, with 8 bases between the two germline ends. This CDR3 spans 15 amino acids. Germline CDR1 MNHNS, CDR2 SASEGT. CDR3 sequence: CASSPYSSGANVLTF. CDR3 in DNA: TGTGCCAGCAGTCCGTATAGCTCTGGGGCCAACGTCCTGACTTTC.

The V gene is TRBV6-5, the J gene TRBJ1-5, with 8 bases lining up with TRBD1. Germline CDR1 and CDR2: MNHEY and SVGAGI. The CDR3 loop spans 15 amino acids. The V gene end was trimmed by 4 bases and the J gene end by 9 bases; junction bases not matched to a gene: 11. The CDR3 is CASSSSGGGLRPQHF. The CDR3 DNA follows: TGTGCCAGCAGTTCGTCAGGGGGCGGGCTGCGGCCCCAGCATTTT.

The rearrangement joins TRBV7-9 to TRBJ2-7; D unresolved. The CDR3 covers 14 residues. Germline V gene lookup returns CDR1 SEHNR and CDR2 FQNEAQ (reference sequence). V was clipped by 0 bases and J by 2 bases, with 8 bases between them. The CDR3 nucleotides read TGTGCCAGCAGCTTAGCTGCCGCCGCCTACGAGCAGTACTTC. This sequence encodes CASSLAAAAYEQYF.

The chain recombines TRBV10-1 with TRBJ1-4; D is possibly TRBD1 (6 bases). Germline CDR1 reads WNHNN; CDR2 reads SYGVQD (reference sequence). V was shortened by 2 bases and J by 7 bases, with 11 bases between the two germline ends. The length of the CDR3 is 14 residues. Here the CDR3 DNA reads TGCGCCAGCAGTGAGCCGGGGGCGGGTGAAAAACTGTTTTTT. This codes for CASSEPGAGEKLFF.

The chain is built from TRBV9 and TRBJ1-6; D ambiguous. The length of the CDR3 is 13 residues. Germline assignment: CDR1 SGDLS and CDR2 YYNGEE. V lost 0 bases, J lost 14 bases, and 12 bases lay in between. CDR3 nucleotide sequence: TGTGCCAGCAGCGTAGCCGGGCGGGATACCCTCCACTTT. This codes for CASSVAGRDTLHF.

The chain's CDR3 is CASSLQGITYTF. The CDR3 DNA follows: TGTGCCAGCAGTTTACAGGGTATTACCTACACCTTC. The chain employs TRBV28 and TRBJ1-2; possibly TRBD1 for D (5 bases). Deletions cut 2 bases from V and 10 bases from J, with 11 bases between. The CDR3 sequence is 12 residues long. The germline gives CDR1 MDHEN, CDR2 SYDVKM.

In DNA, the CDR3 is TGTGCCAGCAGTGAAAGGGGGACAGGGGGCAGTCTTCAGCCCCAGCATTTT. Its protein product is CASSERGTGGSLQPQHF. J is TRBJ1-5 and V is TRBV6-1; 12 positions match TRBD1. Germline CDR1 is MNHNS and CDR2 is SASEGT. J gave up 6 bases and V 2 bases, and 8 bases lay outside the gene matches. The CDR3 is made up of 17 amino acids.

The chain combines TRBV15 with TRBJ2-3; possible D gene TRBD2, 6 bases. This CDR3 is 17 amino acids long. Trimming left V 2 bases short and J 1 base short, with 16 bases between. Germline values: CDR1 LNHNV, CDR2 YYDKDF (reference sequence). In DNA form, the CDR3 reads TGTGCCACCAGCAGAAGAACCGGGACTCCGGGCACAGATACGCAGTATTTT. Amino acids: CATSRRTGTPGTDTQYF.

The V and J genes are TRBV5-1 and TRBJ2-3, with D perhaps matching TRBD1 (5 bases). The germline V and J ends were trimmed by 5 bases and 0 bases, with 10 bases remaining between them. This CDR3 comprises 14 residues. Germline V gives CDR1 SGHRS, CDR2 YFSETQ. The CDR3 DNA reads TGCGCCAGCAGGACAGCCTCTAGCACAGATACGCAGTATTTT. This translates into CASRTASSTDTQYF. Full variable domain (missing parts from reference TRBV5-1 and TRBJ2-3): KAGVTQTPRYLIKTRGQQVTLSCSPISGHRSVSWYQQTPGQGLQFLFEYFSETQRNKGNFPGRFSGRQFSNSRSEMNVSTLELGDSALYLCASRTASSTDTQYFGPGTRLTVL.

This clone was recorded a few times. V is TRBV6-5 and J is TRBJ2-7; no clear D gene. Trimming left V 6 bases short and J 1 base short, with 10 bases between. CDR1 and CDR2 (germline): MNHEY, SVGAGI. The CDR3 contains 13 residues. DNA of the CDR3: TGTGCCAGCAGCGCTAGATTGTCCTACGAGCAGTACTTC. This codes for CASSARLSYEQYF.

V is TRBV12-3 or TRBV12-4 and J is TRBJ2-6; D not resolved. This CDR3 contains 13 residues. Trimming removed 5 bases at V and 0 bases at J, with 2 bases between. The CDR3 is CASSLSGANVLTF. The CDR3 DNA follows: TGTGCCAGCAGTCTCTCTGGGGCCAACGTCCTGACTTTC.

The chain couples TRBV10-3 to TRBJ1-5; 7 positions agree with TRBD1. Germline CDR1 and CDR2: ENHRY and SYGVKD. V dropped 4 bases and J dropped 6; count of bases not matched to a gene: 6. This CDR3 region has 14 residues. CDR3 bases: TGTGCCATCAGTGCAGGGACAGAACTTCAGCCCCAGCATTTT. This translates into CAISAGTELQPQHF.

This sequence joins TRBV2 and TRBJ2-3, with D unresolved. The CDR3 runs to 13 residues. V was pared by 4 bases and J by 2 bases, with 7 bases between. The germline V gene has CDR1 SNHLY and CDR2 FYNNEI. As DNA, the CDR3 is TGTGCCAGCAGTGTCCTACCCACAGATACGCAGTATTTT. It specifies CASSVLPTDTQYF.